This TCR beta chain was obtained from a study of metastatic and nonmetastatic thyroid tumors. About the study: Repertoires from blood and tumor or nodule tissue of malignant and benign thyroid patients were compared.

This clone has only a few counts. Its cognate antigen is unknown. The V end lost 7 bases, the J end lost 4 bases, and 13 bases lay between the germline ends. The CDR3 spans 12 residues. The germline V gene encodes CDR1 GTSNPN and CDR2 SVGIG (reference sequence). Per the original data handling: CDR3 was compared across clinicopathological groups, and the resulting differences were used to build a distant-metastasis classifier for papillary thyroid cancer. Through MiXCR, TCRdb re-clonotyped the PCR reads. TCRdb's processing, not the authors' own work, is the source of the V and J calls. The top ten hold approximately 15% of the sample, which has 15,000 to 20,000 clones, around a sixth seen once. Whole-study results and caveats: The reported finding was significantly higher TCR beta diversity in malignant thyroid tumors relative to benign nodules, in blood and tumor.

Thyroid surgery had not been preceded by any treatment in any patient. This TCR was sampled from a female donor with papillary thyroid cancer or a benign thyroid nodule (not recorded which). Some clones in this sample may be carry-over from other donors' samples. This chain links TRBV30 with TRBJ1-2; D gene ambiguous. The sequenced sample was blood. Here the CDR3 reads CASEEAIYGYTF. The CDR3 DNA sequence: TGTGCCTCGGAGGAGGCGATCTATGGCTACACCTTC.